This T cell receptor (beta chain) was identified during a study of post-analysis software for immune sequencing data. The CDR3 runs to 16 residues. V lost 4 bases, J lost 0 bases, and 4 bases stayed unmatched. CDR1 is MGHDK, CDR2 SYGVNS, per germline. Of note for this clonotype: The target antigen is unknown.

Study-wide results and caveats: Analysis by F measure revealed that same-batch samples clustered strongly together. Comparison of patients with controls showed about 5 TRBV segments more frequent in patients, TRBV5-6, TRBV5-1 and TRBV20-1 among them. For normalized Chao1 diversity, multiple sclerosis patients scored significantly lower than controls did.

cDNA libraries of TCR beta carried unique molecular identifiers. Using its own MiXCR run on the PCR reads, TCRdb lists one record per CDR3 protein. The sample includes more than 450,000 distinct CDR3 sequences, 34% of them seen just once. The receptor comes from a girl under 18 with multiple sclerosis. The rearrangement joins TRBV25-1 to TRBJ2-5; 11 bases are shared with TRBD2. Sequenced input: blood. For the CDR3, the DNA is TGTGCCAGCAGTGGAAGTAGCGGGGGGGACCAAGAGACCCAGTACTTC. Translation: CASSGSSGGDQETQYF.